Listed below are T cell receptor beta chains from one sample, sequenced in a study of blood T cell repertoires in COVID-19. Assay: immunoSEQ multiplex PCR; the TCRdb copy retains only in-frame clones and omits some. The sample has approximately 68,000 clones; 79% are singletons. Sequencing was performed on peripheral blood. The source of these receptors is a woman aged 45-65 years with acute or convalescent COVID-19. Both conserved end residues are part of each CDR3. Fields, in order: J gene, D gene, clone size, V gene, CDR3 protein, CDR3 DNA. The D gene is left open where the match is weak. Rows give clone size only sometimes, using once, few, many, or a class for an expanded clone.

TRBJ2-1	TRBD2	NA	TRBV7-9	CASRFQAGGPLNEQFF	TGTGCCAGCAGATTTCAAGCGGGAGGGCCTTTAAATGAGCAGTTCTTC
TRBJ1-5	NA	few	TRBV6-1	CASSEIGRQPQHF	TGTGCCAGCAGTGAAATAGGGAGGCAGCCCCAGCATTTT
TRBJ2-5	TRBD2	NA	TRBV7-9	CASAAGGFAETQYF	TGTGCCAGCGCAGCGGGGGGGTTTGCAGAGACCCAGTACTTC
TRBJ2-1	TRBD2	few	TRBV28	CASSFRLAGGNEQFF	TGTGCCAGCAGTTTCCGACTAGCGGGAGGCAATGAGCAGTTCTTC
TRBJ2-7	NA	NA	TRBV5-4	CASRATVGRISYEQYF	TGTGCCAGCAGAGCAACCGTGGGCAGGATTAGCTACGAGCAGTACTTC
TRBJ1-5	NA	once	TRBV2	CASNSRAGEQPQHF	TGTGCCAGCAATTCCCGGGCAGGGGAACAGCCCCAGCATTTT
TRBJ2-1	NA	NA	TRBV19	CASRTGSGGVNEQFF	TGTGCCAGTAGAACAGGCTCCGGGGGTGTAAATGAGCAGTTCTTC
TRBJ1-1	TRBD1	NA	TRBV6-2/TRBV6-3	CASSYPRTGALREAFF	TGTGCCAGCAGTTACCCCCGGACAGGGGCCTTACGTGAAGCTTTCTTT
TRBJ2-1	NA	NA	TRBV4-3	CASSLAVDPYNEQFF	TGCGCCAGCAGTCTAGCCGTCGACCCCTACAATGAGCAGTTCTTC
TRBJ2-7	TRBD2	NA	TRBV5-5	CASSLVSGLAMGEQYF	TGTGCCAGCAGCCTGGTCTCGGGACTAGCGATGGGGGAGCAGTACTTC
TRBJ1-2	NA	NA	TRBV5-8	CASGRNRDGRYTF	TGTGCCAGCGGTCGAAACAGGGACGGTCGCTACACCTTC
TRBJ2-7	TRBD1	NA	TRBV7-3	CASSLKMGPHRGTSYEQYF	TGTGCCAGCAGCTTAAAGATGGGTCCGCACAGGGGCACCTCCTACGAGCAGTACTTC
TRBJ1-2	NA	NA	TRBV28	CASSSDSYGYTF	TGTGCCAGCAGTTCGGACAGCTATGGCTACACCTTC
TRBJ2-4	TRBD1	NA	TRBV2	CASRFSDRGSIQYF	TGTGCCAGCCGGTTCTCAGACAGGGGAAGCATTCAGTACTTC
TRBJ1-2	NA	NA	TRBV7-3	CASSNGVGGSDYTF	TGTGCCAGCAGCAACGGGGTAGGGGGTAGTGACTACACCTTC
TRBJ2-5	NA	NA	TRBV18	CASSPVSGLETQYF	TGTGCCAGCTCACCTGTCTCGGGGTTAGAGACCCAGTACTTC
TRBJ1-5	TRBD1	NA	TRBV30	CAWSPGQVRGQPQHF	TGTGCCTGGAGTCCCGGACAGGTACGGGGTCAGCCCCAGCATTTT
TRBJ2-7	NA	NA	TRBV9	CASSVDSSGGYEQYF	TGTGCCAGCAGCGTAGATAGTAGCGGAGGCTACGAGCAGTACTTC
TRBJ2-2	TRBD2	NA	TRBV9	CASSVEGSGVAGELFF	TGTGCCAGCAGCGTAGAGGGTAGCGGGGTAGCCGGGGAGCTGTTTTTT
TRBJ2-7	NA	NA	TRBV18	CASTLGGDYEQYF	TGTGCCAGCACCCTGGGGGGAGACTACGAGCAGTACTTC
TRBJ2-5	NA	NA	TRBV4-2	CASSDRGAQYF	TGTGCCAGCAGCGATCGCGGGGCCCAGTACTTC
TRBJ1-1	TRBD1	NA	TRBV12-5	CASGLGQGATEAFF	TGTGCTAGTGGTCTTGGACAGGGGGCCACTGAAGCTTTCTTT
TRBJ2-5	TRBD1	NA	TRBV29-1	CSVKIGTAGQETQYF	TGCAGCGTTAAAATCGGGACAGCTGGGCAAGAGACCCAGTACTTC
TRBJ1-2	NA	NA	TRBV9	CASSVGQSSYGYTF	TGTGCCAGCAGCGTAGGACAGTCTAGCTATGGCTACACCTTC